This TCR beta chain came from a study of blood T cells in healthy people across ages. Overall study context: For every two T cells, template switching captured about one barcoded beta molecule.

Total RNA amounts of at least 6 micrograms were extracted per sample. About this clonotype: A much more abundant neighbour one base away suggests this may be a read error.

This CDR3 is built from 12 residues. Trimming removed 0 bases from V and 6 bases from J, with 4 bases in between. Germline CDR1 SGDLS, CDR2 YYNGEE. A J-beta primer mix and a sample-barcoded 5' primer were used in a second PCR of about 6 to 12 cycles. TCRdb used MiXCR to reprocess the 5' RACE reads, holding one entry per CDR3 protein. The data hold around 650,000 distinct CDR3 sequences, with roughly 32% observed a single time. The TCR was taken from a woman aged 80 or over in good health. The V gene is TRBV9, the J gene TRBJ2-1; no reliable D call. The specimen sequenced was blood. CDR3 residues: CASSVGCNEQFF. The CDR3 DNA sequence: TGTGCCAGCAGCGTAGGGTGCAATGAGCAGTTCTTC.